The 27 T cell receptor beta chains listed next were all sequenced from one sample in a study of sequential checkpoint blockade in melanoma. Measured with immunoSEQ multiplex PCR; TCRdb has only the in-frame clones, and not every one. The sample carries about 5,100 clones, roughly 76% recorded once. Treatment: randomized to nivolumab then ipilimumab (arm A) or the reverse (arm B). The sample was CD8+ T cells sorted from blood (inferred from file names), taken from a patient given nivolumab and ipilimumab in sequence. The receptors shown here come from a human patient with melanoma. Some clones in this sample may be carry-over from other donors' samples.

The chain uses TRBV19 and TRBJ2-7; 8 bases line up with TRBD2. The CDR3 length is 14 residues. The V segment lost 5 bases and the J segment 2 bases; nucleotides outside the gene matches: 5. Germline V gene data show CDR1 as LNHDA and CDR2 as SQIVND (reference sequence). The CDR3 bases are TGTGCCAGTAGTCCCGGGGGGGCGGCCTACGAGCAGTACTTC. This gives the protein CASSPGGAAYEQYF.

CDR3 protein: CASSFNRDRGLYEQYF. In DNA, the CDR3 is TGCGCCAGCAGCTTTAACCGGGACAGGGGGCTGTACGAGCAGTACTTC. The V call is TRBV5-1, the J call TRBJ2-7, with 12 positions matching TRBD1. CDR1 is SGHRS, CDR2 YFSETQ, per germline. V trimming: 2 bases; J trimming: 4 bases; junction bases outside the gene matches: 7. This CDR3 region has 16 residues.

This chain joins TRBV6-1 and TRBJ2-7, with 8 bases matching TRBD1. This CDR3 is 14 amino acids long. J was trimmed by 0 bases and V by 8 bases; bases with no gene match: 6. Germline assignment: CDR1 MNHNS and CDR2 SASEGT. CDR3 in amino acids: CASHDRGGSYEQYF. Here the CDR3 DNA reads TGTGCCAGCCACGACAGGGGTGGCTCCTACGAGCAGTACTTC.

This clone was recorded a few times. The chain has TRBV27 and TRBJ2-5, with 7 bases fitting TRBD2. The junction had 6 bases not matched to a gene; V was cut back by 5 bases and J by 6 bases. Germline values: CDR1 MNHEY, CDR2 SMNVEV (reference sequence). The CDR3 totals 13 residues. The DNA for the CDR3 is TGTGCCAGCAGTCTCTGGGGGGGGAAGACCCAGTACTTC. Protein sequence: CASSLWGGKTQYF.

The chain carries TRBV10-1 and TRBJ2-7, with D possibly matching TRBD2 (7 bases). Per germline, CDR1 WNHNN and CDR2 SYGVQD (reference sequence). This CDR3 contains 13 residues. Trimming removed 10 bases from V and 3 bases from J, with 16 bases in between. CDR3 in amino acids: CATWGGSRYEQYF. The CDR3 coding sequence is TGCGCCACGTGGGGGGGCAGTCGCTACGAGCAGTACTTC.

The rearrangement links TRBV27 to TRBJ1-5; unclear D gene. With 3 bases removed from V and 6 bases from J, the gap between germline ends came to 12 bases. This CDR3 is built from 14 residues. Germline CDR1 MNHEY, CDR2 SMNVEV (reference sequence). CDR3 region: CASSLYGGGQPQHF. The CDR3, as DNA: TGTGCCAGCAGTTTGTACGGAGGTGGTCAGCCCCAGCATTTT.

This clone appeared a few times. This chain joins TRBV30 and TRBJ1-1; possibly TRBD1 for D (6 bases). Germline lookup yields CDR1 GTSNPN and CDR2 SVGIG (reference sequence). V gave up 5 bases and J gave up 0 bases, with 13 bases separating them. The CDR3 sequence is 14 residues long. The CDR3 bases are TGTGCCTGGGCTACACAGGGATTGAACACTGAAGCTTTCTTT. This codes for CAWATQGLNTEAFF.

This clone came up once. This chain joins TRBV14 and TRBJ1-2; 8 nucleotides agree with TRBD1. The CDR3 sequence is 16 residues long. The J segment lost 0 bases and the V segment lost 0 bases, leaving 3 bases of the junction unmatched. Per the germline V gene, CDR1 is SGHDN and CDR2 is FVKESK. The DNA for the CDR3 is TGTGCCAGCAGCCAAGAGGACAGGGCTTCTAACTATGGCTACACCTTC. It specifies CASSQEDRASNYGYTF. Full variable domain (rest looked up from reference TRBV14 and TRBJ1-2): EAGVTQFPSHSVIEKGQTVTLRCDPISGHDNLYWYRRVMGKEIKFLLHFVKESKQDESGMPNNRFLAERTGGTYSTLKVQPAELEDSGVYFCASSQEDRASNYGYTFGSGTRLTVV.

The chain carries TRBV6-5 and TRBJ1-5, with D possibly TRBD1 on 5 matching bases. Trimming removed 6 bases at V and 6 bases at J, with 9 bases between. The germline gives CDR1 MNHEY, CDR2 SVGAGI. This CDR3 spans 12 amino acids. The CDR3 DNA reads as TGTGCCAGCAGCCTGCAGGGTCAGCCCCAGCATTTT. Residues: CASSLQGQPQHF.

The V and J genes are TRBV27 and TRBJ2-5, with TRBD2 matching over 7 bases. J gave up 4 bases and V 2 bases, and 4 bases lay outside the gene matches. Germline CDR1 is MNHEY and CDR2 is SMNVEV (reference sequence). The CDR3 covers 14 residues. In DNA, the CDR3 is TGTGCCAGCAGTTTAGTTGGCGGGGGAGAGACCCAGTACTTC. This sequence encodes CASSLVGGGETQYF.

This chain joins TRBV27 and TRBJ1-4, with a possible D match to TRBD1 (6 bases). The V gene's germline CDR1 is MNHEY and CDR2 SMNVEV (reference sequence). The CDR3 consists of 17 residues. V lost 4 bases, J lost 0 bases, and 15 bases lay in between. CDR3 sequence reads: CASSSGGGPSTNEKLFF. The DNA for the CDR3 is TGTGCCAGCAGTTCCGGCGGGGGCCCCTCAACTAATGAAAAACTGTTTTTT.

This chain connects TRBV10-3 to TRBJ1-1; TRBD1 matches at 7 bases. The trim removed 8 bases at V and 1 base at J, leaving 7 bases unmatched. CDR1 is ENHRY and CDR2 is SYGVKD in the germline V gene. The CDR3 spans 14 residues. The chain's CDR3 is CAIREGGANTEAFF. CDR3 in DNA: TGTGCCATCCGGGAAGGGGGCGCGAACACTGAAGCTTTCTTT.

This chain connects TRBV6-4 to TRBJ1-3; 9 bases line up with TRBD1. V was pared by 2 bases and J by 2 bases, with 1 base of the junction left unmatched. The CDR3 is 15 residues long. Germline CDR1 reads MRHNA; CDR2 reads SNTAGT. In nucleotides, the CDR3 is TGTGCCAGCAGTGACCGGGACAGGGCTGGAAACACCATATATTTT. Its protein product is CASSDRDRAGNTIYF.

This chain uses TRBV2 with TRBJ1-2; TRBD1 matches 7 bases. The CDR3 runs 12 residues. V shed 6 bases and J 6 bases; nucleotides not matched to a gene: 4. Germline CDR1 reads SNHLY; CDR2 reads FYNNEI. This chain's CDR3 is CASRVDRDGYTF. As DNA, the CDR3 is TGTGCCAGCAGAGTCGACAGGGATGGCTACACCTTC.

The chain employs TRBV2 and TRBJ2-4, with D maybe TRBD2 (6 bases). The length of the CDR3 is 15 residues. Germline V CDR1 and CDR2: SNHLY, FYNNEI. The V end was cut by 7 bases, the J end by 1 base, with 14 bases between. As DNA, the CDR3 is TGTGCCAGCATGGCGTCGCGGGGCGCCAAAAACATTCAGTACTTC. This translates into CASMASRGAKNIQYF.

This rearrangement joins TRBV5-1 to TRBJ2-1; the match to TRBD2 covers 12 bases. CDR1 is SGHRS, CDR2 YFSETQ, per germline. The CDR3 has 16 amino acids. V dropped 0 bases and J dropped 7; count of bases not matched to a gene: 5. For the CDR3, the DNA is TGCGCCAGCAGCTTGGTACTAGCGGGGGGACCAAATGAGCAGTTCTTC. This translates into CASSLVLAGGPNEQFF. The full variable domain, rest sourced from reference TRBV5-1 and TRBJ2-1, is KAGVTQTPRYLIKTRGQQVTLSCSPISGHRSVSWYQQTPGQGLQFLFEYFSETQRNKGNFPGRFSGRQFSNSRSEMNVSTLELGDSALYLCASSLVLAGGPNEQFFGPGTRLTVL.

The J gene is TRBJ2-5, the V gene TRBV9, with 8 bases matching TRBD2. The trim removed 1 base at V and 11 bases at J, leaving 7 bases unmatched. CDR1 is SGDLS and CDR2 is YYNGEE in the germline V gene. CDR3 length: 13 amino acids. The CDR3 nucleotides are TGTGCCAGCAGCGTAAACGGGGGGGGAGAGCAGTACTTC. This gives the protein CASSVNGGGEQYF.

This clone was picked up a small number of times. V usage is TRBV7-9 and J usage is TRBJ1-3, with TRBD1 matching 9 bases. CDR1 is SEHNR, CDR2 FQNEAQ, per germline (reference sequence). The CDR3 length is 17 residues. Unmatched junction bases numbered 9, after V lost 6 bases and J lost 0 bases. CDR3 DNA: TGTGCCAGCAGTTACTCGACAGGGGGGATCTCTGGAAACACCATATATTTT. It is translated as CASSYSTGGISGNTIYF. Full variable domain (missing parts from reference TRBV7-9 and TRBJ1-3): DTGVSQNPRHKITKRGQNVTFRCDPISEHNRLYWYRQTLGQGPEFLTYFQNEAQLEKSRLLSDRFSAERPKGSFSTLEIQRTEQGDSAMYLCASSYSTGGISGNTIYFGEGSWLTVV.

The chain uses TRBV19 and TRBJ1-1; 10 bases are a match to TRBD1. This CDR3 is built from 15 residues. The junction had 10 bases not matched to a gene; V was cut back by 9 bases and J by 3 bases. Germline CDR1 reads LNHDA; CDR2 reads SQIVND (reference sequence). The CDR3 nucleotides are TGTGCCAGCAACTTGGACAGGGGGGTTGACACTGAAGCTTTCTTT. Its translation: CASNLDRGVDTEAFF.

This clone was detected a few times. The rearrangement joins TRBV5-1 to TRBJ2-1; 7 positions match TRBD2. The CDR3 consists of 15 residues. Germline V lookup: CDR1 SGHRS, CDR2 YFSETQ. V lost 4 bases, J lost 0 bases, and 4 bases stayed unmatched. In DNA, the CDR3 is TGCGCCAGCAGCGAGGGACTAAGCTCCTACAATGAGCAGTTCTTC. Protein: CASSEGLSSYNEQFF.

A single count supports this clone. The chain recombines TRBV6-6 with TRBJ2-1; TRBD2 might be the D (6 bases). The CDR3 runs 15 residues. Germline CDR1 and CDR2: MNHNY and SVGAGI (reference sequence). Trimming removed 6 bases from V and 3 bases from J, with 15 bases in between. The CDR3 region is CASRRRDSSYNEQFF. In nucleotides, the CDR3 is TGTGCCAGCAGGAGACGGGACTCCAGCTACAATGAGCAGTTCTTC.

V and J are TRBV27 and TRBJ2-3; TRBD2 is a possible D gene (6 bases). The V end lost 6 bases, the J end lost 4 bases, and 8 bases lay between the germline ends. This CDR3 region has 12 residues. In germline, CDR1 is MNHEY, CDR2 SMNVEV (reference sequence). The DNA for the CDR3 is TGTGCCAGCAGCCCGGGGGCAGATACGCAGTATTTT. It encodes CASSPGADTQYF.

The V call is TRBV4-3, the J call TRBJ2-1; TRBD1 aligns across 11 bases. CDR1 and CDR2 (germline): LGHNA, YSLEER. V shed 4 bases and J 10 bases; nucleotides not matched to a gene: 12. This CDR3 has 16 residues. CDR3 protein: CASSPRLGQGVLEQFF. As DNA, the CDR3 is TGCGCCAGCAGCCCGCGGTTGGGACAGGGGGTATTGGAGCAGTTCTTC.

V is TRBV19 and J is TRBJ2-3, with 7 bases that match TRBD1. Looked up from germline, CDR1 is LNHDA and CDR2 is SQIVND (reference sequence). V was pared by 3 bases and J by 2 bases, with 5 bases of the junction left unmatched. The CDR3 loop spans 15 amino acids. CDR3 bases: TGTGCCAGTAGTATGCAGGGACAGACCACAGATACGCAGTATTTT. It is translated as CASSMQGQTTDTQYF.

This clone was detected only once. This chain joins TRBV9 and TRBJ2-1; 12 bases are shared with TRBD2. The ends lost 0 bases at V and 9 bases at J; junction bases unmatched: 4. CDR3 length equals 15 residues. Germline assignment: CDR1 SGDLS and CDR2 YYNGEE. The CDR3 region is CASSVAWTSGVEQFF. CDR3 nucleotides: TGTGCCAGCAGCGTAGCTTGGACTAGCGGGGTTGAGCAGTTCTTC.

The V and J genes are TRBV7-6 and TRBJ2-3; D remains ambiguous. V shed 2 bases and J shed 2 bases, with 8 bases lying between them. This CDR3 region has 14 residues. Looked up from germline, CDR1 is SGHVS and CDR2 is FNYEAQ. For the CDR3, the DNA is TGTGCCAGCAGCTTAACGGAGTACACAGATACGCAGTATTTT. This gives the protein CASSLTEYTDTQYF.

This chain joins TRBV15 and TRBJ2-3; 7 positions match TRBD2. The V gene end was trimmed by 3 bases and the J gene end by 4 bases; junction bases not matched to a gene: 16. Germline V CDR1 and CDR2: LNHNV, YYDKDF (reference sequence). This CDR3 is 18 amino acids long. CDR3 sequence (DNA): TGTGCCACCAGCAGGGCTAGCGGAGGCCTTCTTTCGGCAGATACGCAGTATTTT. Amino acid sequence: CATSRASGGLLSADTQYF.